This paragraph covers one T cell receptor beta chain sequence. This specimen belongs to a study of shared clonotypes between healthy human individuals. Sequenced by immunoSEQ multiplex PCR; TCRdb stores in-frame clones only, minus some. The sample lists over 1.4 million clones; roughly 96% were seen once. The TCR was taken from a man aged 30-40 years in good health. The material sequenced was naive CD4+ T cells sorted from blood. As for subset: CD45RA+ positively selected.

CDR3 nucleotides: TGCGCCAGCGGAAGGGCCGATAGCACAGATACGCAGTATTTT. The encoded protein is CASGRADSTDTQYF. The V gene is TRBV5-1, the J gene TRBJ2-3; D gene unclear. The germline gives CDR1 SGHRS, CDR2 YFSETQ. V was pared by 7 bases and J by 0 bases, with 12 bases between. The CDR3 runs 14 residues.